This TCR beta chain comes out of a study of identical twins. Study results and limitations: Beta clonotypes that were abundant in cord blood contained fewer insertions, a pattern absent from memory repertoires. There is a chance that invariant MAIT and iNKT cells partially muddied zero-insertion analyses. Among monozygotic twins, out-of-frame TCR alpha sharing exceeded what models predicted.

This clonotype was counted between two and nine times. The antigen remains undetermined. TCRdb recomputed calls from the 5' RACE reads with MiXCR, one row per CDR3 protein. The table lists about 700,000 distinct CDR3 sequences, over 8.5% of them singletons. This CDR3 comprises 17 residues. V gave up 3 bases and J gave up 0 bases; unmatched junction bases: 6. The sample was also linked to a second study, of yellow fever vaccine responses in identical twins.

The chain joins TRBV12-3 or TRBV12-4 to TRBJ2-7; 12 nucleotides line up with TRBD2. This receptor was obtained from a woman in her late teens or twenties in good health. The material sequenced was PBMCs. CDR3 bases: TGTGCCAGCAGTTTGACTAGCGGGGGAATACTCTCCTACGAGCAGTACTTC. Protein sequence: CASSLTSGGILSYEQYF.